The subject of this entry is one TCR beta chain. Its antigen is not known. V lost 1 base to trimming and J lost 4 bases, with 6 bases between them. Germline V CDR1 and CDR2: SGHDT, YYEEEE. This CDR3 comprises 12 residues. This entry comes from a study of cytomegalovirus exposure and HLA in healthy donors. Donors were drawn from the approximately 130-subject validation cohort, separate from the approximately 680-subject first cohort. General study points: In vitro data verified a few CMV-associated chains as specific for CMV antigens.

Some clones are missing from TCRdb's copy, which holds only in-frame ones; the method was immunoSEQ multiplex PCR. Here the sample spans about 38,000 clones, 85% to 95% being singletons. Source material: PBMCs. V and J are TRBV5-6 and TRBJ2-7; D is unresolved. The TCR originated in a man younger than 35 in good health and CMV-seronegative. The chain's CDR3 is CASSLSQYEQYF. The CDR3 DNA is TGTGCCAGCAGCTTGTCCCAATACGAGCAGTACTTC.